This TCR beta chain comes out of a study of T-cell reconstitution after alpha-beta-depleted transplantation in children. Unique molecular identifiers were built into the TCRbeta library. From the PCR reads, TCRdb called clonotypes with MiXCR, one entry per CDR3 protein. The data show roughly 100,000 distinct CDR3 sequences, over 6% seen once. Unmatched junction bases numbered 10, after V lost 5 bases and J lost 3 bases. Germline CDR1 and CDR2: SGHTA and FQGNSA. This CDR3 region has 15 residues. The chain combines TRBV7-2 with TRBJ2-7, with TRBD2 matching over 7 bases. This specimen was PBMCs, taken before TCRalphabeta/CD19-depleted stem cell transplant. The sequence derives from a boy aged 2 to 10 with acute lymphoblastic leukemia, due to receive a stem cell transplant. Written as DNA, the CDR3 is TGTGCCAGCAGCCAGGGCCCCTCGGGGGGCTACGAGCAGTACTTC. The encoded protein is CASSQGPSGGYEQYF.